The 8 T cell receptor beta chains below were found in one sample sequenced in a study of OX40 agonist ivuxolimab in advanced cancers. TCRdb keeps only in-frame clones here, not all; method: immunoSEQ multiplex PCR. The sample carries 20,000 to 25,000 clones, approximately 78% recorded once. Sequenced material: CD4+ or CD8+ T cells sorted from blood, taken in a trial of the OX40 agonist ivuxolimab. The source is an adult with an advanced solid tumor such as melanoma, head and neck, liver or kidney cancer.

CDR3 coding DNA: TGTGCCAGCAGCGCTCCCGGGGGCTGGTACGAGCAGTACTTC. Protein sequence: CASSAPGGWYEQYF. This rearrangement joins TRBV9 to TRBJ2-7, with D perhaps matching TRBD1 or TRBD2 (6 bases each). The CDR3 totals 14 residues. Germline CDR1 SGDLS, CDR2 YYNGEE. V gave up 3 bases and J gave up 4 bases, with 14 bases separating them.

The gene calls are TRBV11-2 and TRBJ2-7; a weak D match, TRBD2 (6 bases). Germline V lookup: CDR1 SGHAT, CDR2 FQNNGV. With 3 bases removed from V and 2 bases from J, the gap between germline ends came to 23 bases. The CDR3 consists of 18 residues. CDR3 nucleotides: TGTGCCAGCAGCTTCGAACCTTGGGTCGGGGACTCCGCCTACGAGCAGTACTTC. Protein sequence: CASSFEPWVGDSAYEQYF.

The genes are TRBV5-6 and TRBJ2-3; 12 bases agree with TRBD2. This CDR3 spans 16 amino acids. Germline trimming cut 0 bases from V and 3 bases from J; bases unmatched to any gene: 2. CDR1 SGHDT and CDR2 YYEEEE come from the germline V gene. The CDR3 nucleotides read TGTGCCAGCAGCTTGGTCCTAGCGGGAGGGACAGATACGCAGTATTTT. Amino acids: CASSLVLAGGTDTQYF.

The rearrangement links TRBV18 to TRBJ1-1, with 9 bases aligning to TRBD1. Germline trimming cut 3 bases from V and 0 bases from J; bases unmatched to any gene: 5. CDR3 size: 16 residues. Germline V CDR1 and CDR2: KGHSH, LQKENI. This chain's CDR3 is CASSPRGTGLNTEAFF. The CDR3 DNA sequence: TGTGCCAGCTCACCCCGCGGGACAGGGCTGAACACTGAAGCTTTCTTT.

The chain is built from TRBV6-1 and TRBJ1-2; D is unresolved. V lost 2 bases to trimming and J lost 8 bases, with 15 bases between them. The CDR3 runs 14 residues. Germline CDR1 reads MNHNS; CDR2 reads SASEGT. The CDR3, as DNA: TGTGCCAGCAGTGAAAAATTTGACGGACGGGGCTACACCTTC. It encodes CASSEKFDGRGYTF.

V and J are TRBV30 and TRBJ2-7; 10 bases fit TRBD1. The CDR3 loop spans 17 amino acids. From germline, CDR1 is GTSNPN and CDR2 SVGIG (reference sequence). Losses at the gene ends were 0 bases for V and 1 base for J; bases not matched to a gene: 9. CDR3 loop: CAWSVPGQGPLSYEQYF. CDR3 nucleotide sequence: TGTGCCTGGAGTGTCCCGGGACAGGGGCCACTTTCCTACGAGCAGTACTTC.

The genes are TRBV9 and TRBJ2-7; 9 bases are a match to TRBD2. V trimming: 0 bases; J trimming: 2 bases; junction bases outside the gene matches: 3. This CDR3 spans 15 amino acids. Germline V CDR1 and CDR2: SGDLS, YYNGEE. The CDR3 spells CASSVGGGRAYEQYF. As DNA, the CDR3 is TGTGCCAGCAGCGTAGGGGGCGGGAGGGCCTACGAGCAGTACTTC.

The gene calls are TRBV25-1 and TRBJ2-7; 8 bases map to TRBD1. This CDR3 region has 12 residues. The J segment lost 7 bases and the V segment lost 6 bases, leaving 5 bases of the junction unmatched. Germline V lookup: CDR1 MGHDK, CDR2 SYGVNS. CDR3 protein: CASSQGAREQYF. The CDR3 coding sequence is TGTGCCAGCAGCCAGGGGGCGCGGGAGCAGTACTTC.